The 18 T cell receptor beta chains given below trace back to one sample, sequenced in a study of T cells in women clearing cervical HPV infection (dated by TCRdb to the late 2010s). Libraries were prepared through the immunoSEQ multiplex PCR assay. TCRdb re-hosts the immuneACCESS table, in-frame sequences only. Its copies lack some clones; in the studies checked, an unresolved V gene accounts for under half of them, and the cause for the rest is not known. This sample's records show approximately 35,000 clones. The top ten hold about 1.7% of the sample. Sequenced: blood buffy coat. The receptor set was obtained from a woman between 18 and 75 years old with a cervical HPV16 infection that either progressed to CIN3+ or cleared (not recorded which).

A remark on this clone: Coverage ceases 3 residues before the CDR3 finishes, and the germline J gene fills in the end. The gene calls are TRBV6-1 and TRBJ2-3, with TRBD2 identical over 9 bases. The CDR3 covers 15 residues. J lost 6 bases, V lost 3 bases, and 7 bases had no gene match. Germline CDR1 is MNHNS and CDR2 is SASEGT. The CDR3 loop reads CASSEMAGGPDTQYF. CDR3 DNA, as far as it was read: TGTGCCAGCAGTGAGATGGCGGGGGGGCCCGATACG.

On this clone: The missing CDR3 end, 3 residues past where the read stops, is filled in from the germline J gene. The J gene is TRBJ2-1, the V gene TRBV7-3; D remains unclear. Germline CDR1 SGHTA, CDR2 FQGTGA. The CDR3 covers 15 residues. The germline V and J ends were trimmed by 4 bases and 1 base, with 11 bases remaining between them. CDR3 DNA (partial): TGTGCCAGCAGCTCAGGCGTCAGGTCCTACAATGAG. As protein: CASSSGVRSYNE. The entire CDR3 sequence reads CASSSGVRSYNEQFF.

Concerning this clone itself: The read comes to an end 3 residues before the CDR3 does, leaving the germline J gene to fill in the end. The rearrangement joins TRBV5-6 to TRBJ2-5; D might be TRBD1 (5 bases). Germline V lookup: CDR1 SGHDT, CDR2 YYEEEE. The CDR3 is 13 residues long. Trimming took 4 bases from V and 1 from J, leaving 8 bases between them. The CDR3 spells CASSARGQETQYF. The CDR3 bases that were read are TGTGCCAGCAGCGCTAGGGGCCAAGAGACC.

Regarding this clone: The read is 3 residues too short to cover the CDR3 end, so that end is filled in from the germline J gene. V is TRBV6-1 and J is TRBJ2-3; a weak D match, TRBD1 (5 bases). Trimming took 1 base from V and 1 from J, leaving 12 bases between them. Germline V lookup: CDR1 MNHNS, CDR2 SASEGT. The CDR3 loop spans 16 amino acids. This CDR3 is CASSEGWGSRTDTQYF. Partial CDR3 DNA: TGTGCCAGCAGTGAAGGATGGGGCAGCCGCACAGATACG.

A remark on this clone: From the germline J gene comes the end of the CDR3, since the read stops 3 residues before it. V is TRBV23-1 and J is TRBJ1-1; a weak D match, TRBD1 (6 bases). Being an ORF, TRBV23-1 has a function that is uncertain. V was pared by 3 bases and J by 5 bases, with 13 bases between. The CDR3 is made up of 14 amino acids. The covered CDR3 bases are TGCGCCAGCAGTCAGGAGGACAGTTGGACTGAA. This sequence encodes CASSQEDSWTE. The entire CDR3 is CASSQEDSWTEAFF.

With respect to this clone: The read gets to within 3 residues of the CDR3 end, and the germline J gene fills in the rest. J is TRBJ1-2 and V is TRBV19; maybe TRBD1 (5 bases). Germline loops: CDR1 LNHDA, CDR2 SQIVND (reference sequence). The CDR3 length is 14 residues. The CDR3 sequence: CASSQGGAHNDYTF. The sequenced CDR3 bases are TGTGCCAGTAGTCAAGGAGGGGCGCACAATGAC.

Worth noting for this clone: The read comes to an end 3 residues before the CDR3 does, leaving the germline J gene to fill in the end. V usage is TRBV20-1 and J usage is TRBJ2-7; D might be TRBD1 (6 bases). CDR1 DFQATT and CDR2 SNEGSKA come from the germline V gene (reference sequence). The CDR3 length is 14 residues. The V gene lost 6 bases and the J gene lost 6 bases, with 21 bases spanning the gap. CDR3 DNA, as far as it was read: TGCAGTGCCACCCGTTTGGGGGCGCGAGTCGAG. Encoded protein: CSATRLGARVE. The full CDR3 protein is CSATRLGARVEQYF.

Concerning this clone itself: Read data end 3 residues before the CDR3 end; the end is taken from the germline J gene. The chain combines TRBV5-1 with TRBJ2-7; 7 nucleotides align to TRBD1. Trimming at V came to 4 bases and at J to 4 bases, leaving 8 bases not matched to a gene. CDR3 length: 14 amino acids. The germline V gene encodes CDR1 SGHRS and CDR2 YFSETQ. The DNA read from the CDR3 is TGCGCCAGCAGCGTAACTCTACAGGGGTACGAG. Translating it yields CASSVTLQGYE. The full-length CDR3 reads as CASSVTLQGYEQYF.

About this clone: The CDR3 is cut off 3 residues early in the read; its end comes from the germline J gene. This sequence joins TRBV11-3 and TRBJ2-1, with a tentative D call TRBD1 (6 bases). In germline, CDR1 is SGHNT, CDR2 YENEEA. V was clipped by 5 bases and J by 9 bases, with 14 bases between them. CDR3 length: 13 residues. Incomplete CDR3 DNA: TGTGCCAGCAGCCTTCACAGGGATGGTGAG. As protein: CASSLHRDGE. The CDR3 in full is CASSLHRDGEQFF.

About this clone: The sequenced fragment ends 3 residues before the CDR3 boundary, so the rest is inferred from the germline J gene. The chain is built from TRBV7-9 and TRBJ1-4, with D unresolved. Trimming pared 2 bases from V and 5 bases from J, leaving 6 bases between. This CDR3 spans 13 amino acids. Germline V gene sequence: CDR1 SEHNR, CDR2 FQNEAQ (reference sequence). CDR3 sequence reads: CASSLSGNEKLFF. The CDR3 bases that were read are TGTGCCAGCAGCTTATCAGGCAATGAAAAA. Full variable domain (rest looked up from reference TRBV7-9 and TRBJ1-4): DTGVSQNPRHKITKRGQNVTFRCDPISEHNRLYWYRQTLGQGPEFLTYFQNEAQLEKSRLLSDRFSAERPKGSFSTLEIQRTEQGDSAMYLCASSLSGNEKLFFGSGTQLSVL.

A word on this clone: The DNA ends 3 residues before the CDR3 does, and the rest of the CDR3 is filled in from the germline J gene. The chain employs TRBV20-1 and TRBJ2-1; 7 bases fit TRBD1. In germline, CDR1 is DFQATT, CDR2 SNEGSKA (reference sequence). This CDR3 is 14 amino acids long. The ends lost 6 bases at V and 1 base at J; junction bases unmatched: 6. CDR3 sequence: CSATGTASYNEQFF. The DNA read from the CDR3 is TGCAGTGCCACCGGGACAGCTTCCTACAATGAG.

On this clone: At one of its ends the junction is not consistent with the germline gene, which may arise from a read error. The sequenced fragment ends 3 residues before the CDR3 boundary, so the rest is inferred from the germline J gene. Other DNA variants within this sample encode the same CDR3. The J gene is TRBJ1-3, the V gene TRBV30; D remains ambiguous. Germline V CDR1 and CDR2: GTSNPN, SVGIG (reference sequence). This CDR3 is 15 amino acids long. CDR3 amino acids: CAWTLSLAPGNTIYF. The sequenced CDR3 bases are TGTGCCTGGACCCTTTCCTTAGCGCCTGGAAACACT.

As for this clone: The read terminates 3 residues before the CDR3 end, so the remaining end is supplied by the germline J gene. This chain uses TRBV20-1 with TRBJ2-3; 7 bases are a match to TRBD2. The CDR3 has 14 amino acids. Germline V gives CDR1 DFQATT, CDR2 SNEGSKA (reference sequence). CDR3 DNA, as far as it was read: TGCAGTGCTAGAGACCCGGGACTAATGAAGACG. It is translated as CSARDPGLMKT. The whole CDR3 sequence is CSARDPGLMKTQYF.

For this clone: The CDR3 end falls 3 residues outside the read, so it is completed with the germline J gene. The rearrangement joins TRBV12-3 or TRBV12-4 to TRBJ1-2; D is undetermined. CDR3 length equals 15 residues. The CDR3 spells CASSNLASGAWGYTF. Partial CDR3 DNA: TGTGCCAGCAGTAACCTGGCATCAGGCGCTTGGGGC.

For this clone: The DNA ends 3 residues before the CDR3 does, and the rest of the CDR3 is filled in from the germline J gene. This rearrangement joins TRBV7-9 to TRBJ2-2, with a weak D call TRBD2 (6 bases). The CDR3 covers 15 residues. Germline-derived CDR1 and CDR2 are SEHNR and FQNEAQ (reference sequence). The CDR3 sequence: CASSASGVRKEKLFF. Incomplete CDR3 DNA: TGTGCCAGCAGCGCCTCGGGGGTGCGAAAAGAAAAG.

About this clone: From the germline J gene comes the end of the CDR3, since the read stops 3 residues before it. The V gene is TRBV19, the J gene TRBJ1-4; 7 nucleotides agree with TRBD1. CDR3 length equals 15 residues. Germline assignment: CDR1 LNHDA and CDR2 SQIVND (reference sequence). CDR3: CASSPRDSYNSPLFF. Partial CDR3 DNA: TGTGCCAGTAGTCCTCGGGACAGCTATAATTCACCA.

Turning to this clone: The missing CDR3 end, 3 residues past where the read stops, is filled in from the germline J gene. The chain combines TRBV18 with TRBJ1-6; D remains ambiguous. Trimming stripped 3 bases from V and 3 bases from J, with 6 bases between. CDR1 is KGHSH, CDR2 LQKENI, per germline. This CDR3 is built from 14 residues. CDR3 DNA, as far as it was read: TGTGCCAGCTCACCGCCAGGCTATAATTCACCC. It translates to CASSPPGYNSP. In full, the CDR3 is CASSPPGYNSPLHF.

For this clone: The CDR3 end lies 3 residues beyond the end of the read and is filled in from the germline J gene. This chain joins TRBV7-3 and TRBJ1-5; D might be TRBD1 (5 bases). The V end was cut by 5 bases, the J end by 7 bases, with 12 bases between. Germline-derived CDR1 and CDR2 are SGHTA and FQGTGA. CDR3 size: 13 residues. This CDR3 reads CASSKGVNQPQHF. The DNA read from the CDR3 is TGTGCCAGCAGCAAAGGGGTCAACCAGCCC. Filled out from reference TRBV7-3 and TRBJ1-5, the complete variable domain reads GAGVSQTPSNKVTEKGKYVELRCDPISGHTALYWYRQSLGQGPEFLIYFQGTGAADDSGLPNDRFFAVRPEGSVSTLKIQRTERGDSAVYLCASSKGVNQPQHFGDGTRLSIL.